This TCR beta chain was captured by sequencing in a study of beta chain features in type 1 diabetes. Germline V gene data show CDR1 as LGHNA and CDR2 as YSLEER. The V gene end was trimmed by 2 bases and the J gene end by 0 bases; junction bases not matched to a gene: 7. The CDR3 has 17 amino acids. TCRB transcripts that were expressed got sequenced, as all of the isolated RNA had been reverse transcribed. Regulatory, naive and central memory T cell samples averaged approximately 3.8 million reads. The protocol was immunoSEQ multiplex PCR, while the TCRdb copy is restricted to in-frame clones and leaves out a portion. The top ten hold 0.035% to 0.055% of the sample, which has almost 350,000 clones, roughly a fifth seen once. As concerns this clone: As yet, its antigen is unknown.

Points from the study as a whole: There were fewer insertions and more deletions at the VDJ junctions of type 1 diabetes patients. The study found moderately but significantly shorter TCRB CDR3s in all four CD4+ subsets of Type 1 diabetes patients.

One heparinised blood draw averaging approximately 100 mL was given by each donor. The genes are TRBV4-3 and TRBJ2-4; TRBD2 agrees at 7 bases. The clonotype was recovered from a woman aged 18 to 35 in good health. The sequenced material came from naive CD4+ T cells from blood. CDR3 amino acids: CASSQRDYRLAKNIQYF. For the CDR3, the DNA is TGCGCCAGCAGCCAACGGGACTACCGATTAGCCAAAAACATTCAGTACTTC.